This TCR beta chain was recovered during a study of vaccination and CD4 T cells after COVID-19. Study overall: Recovered-phase convalescent patients showed SARS-CoV-2 positivity by nasal swab PCR; about ten were mild, one severe. The convalescents were made up of six males and four females, two of whom were Hispanic.

Remarks on this clonotype: Antigen: not known.

The CDR3 is 13 residues long. V was pared by 6 bases and J by 8 bases, with 11 bases between. Germline V gene lookup returns CDR1 MDHEN and CDR2 SYDVKM. Stated time point: late sampling 161 to 241 days after vaccination in three convalescent patients. The treatment: approximately nine-day PBMC culture with coronavirus spike peptide pools or control peptides (ViraFEST assay). Each well held 2 million or so PBMCs in IL-2 (about 9.3 IU/ml) medium with about 10 ug/ml peptide pools. The Oncomine TCR Beta short-read assay was applied to DNA of cultured CD4+ T cells. TCRdb processed the PCR reads anew with MiXCR; each CDR3 protein has one entry. Of around 25,000 distinct CDR3 sequences listed, roughly 27% were seen once; the top ten hold just over 7%.

The receptor was isolated from a human donor who had recovered from COVID-19. Material: CD4+ T cells from blood, cultured in vitro, obtained about 7 months after SARS-CoV-2 vaccination. The chain combines TRBV28 with TRBJ1-6; no reliable D call. CDR3 DNA sequence: TGTGCCAGCAGCCCGTTTTTAGATTCACCCCTCCACTTT. Residues: CASSPFLDSPLHF.